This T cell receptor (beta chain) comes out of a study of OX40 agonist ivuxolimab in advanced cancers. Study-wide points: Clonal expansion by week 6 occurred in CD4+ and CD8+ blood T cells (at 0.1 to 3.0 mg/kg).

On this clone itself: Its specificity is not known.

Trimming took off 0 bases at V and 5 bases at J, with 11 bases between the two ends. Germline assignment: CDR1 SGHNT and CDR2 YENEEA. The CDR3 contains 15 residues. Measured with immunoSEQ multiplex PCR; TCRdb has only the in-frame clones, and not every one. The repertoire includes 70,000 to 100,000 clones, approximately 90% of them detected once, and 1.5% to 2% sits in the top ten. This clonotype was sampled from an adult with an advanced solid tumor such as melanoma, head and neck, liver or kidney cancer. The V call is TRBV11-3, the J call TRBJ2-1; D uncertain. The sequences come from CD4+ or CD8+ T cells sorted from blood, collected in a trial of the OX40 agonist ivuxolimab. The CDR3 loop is CASSLEGRNNNEQFF. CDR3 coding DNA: TGTGCCAGCAGCTTAGAAGGTCGGAATAACAATGAGCAGTTCTTC.